Presented here are 29 T cell receptor beta chains from one specimen sequenced in a study of T cell changes during pregnancy in multiple sclerosis. Measured with immunoSEQ multiplex PCR; TCRdb has only the in-frame clones, and not every one. The sample lists tens of thousands of clones; about 89% were seen once. Sequencing used CD4+ T cells from peripheral blood mononuclear cells, obtained in the first trimester of pregnancy. The receptors shown here come from a female donor with multiple sclerosis, enrolled in a pregnancy study.

The DNA for the CDR3 is TGTGCCAGCACCACTTTGGATGGCTACACCTTC. Translated: CASTTLDGYTF. The chain links TRBV6-1 to TRBJ1-2; D gene ambiguous. CDR3 length: 11 amino acids. Germline lookup yields CDR1 MNHNS and CDR2 SASEGT. V was trimmed by 7 bases and J by 6 bases, leaving 9 bases between them.

The chain carries TRBV29-1 and TRBJ2-3; D gene ambiguous. The germline V gene encodes CDR1 SQVTM and CDR2 ANQGSEA. Trimming stripped 8 bases from V and 3 bases from J, with 12 bases between. CDR3 length: 12 amino acids. The DNA of the CDR3 is TGCAGCTCCACCTACGGGACAGATACGCAGTATTTT. It encodes CSSTYGTDTQYF.

The genes are TRBV7-2 and TRBJ2-1, with D uncertain. The length of the CDR3 is 16 residues. CDR1 and CDR2 from the germline V gene are SGHTA and FQGNSA. V lost 1 base and J 7 bases, leaving 17 bases between the germline ends. CDR3 region: CASSLGAPPIQNEQFF. The DNA of the CDR3 is TGTGCCAGCAGCTTAGGGGCCCCCCCGATTCAGAATGAGCAGTTCTTC.

The count of this clone is one. The chain combines TRBV5-1 with TRBJ2-1, with TRBD2 matching over 14 bases. Losses at the gene ends were 5 bases for V and 5 bases for J; bases not matched to a gene: 12. The CDR3 contains 18 residues. CDR1 and CDR2 (germline): SGHRS, YFSETQ. The CDR3 DNA reads TGCGCCAGCAGTTCGGGACTAGCGGGAGAAAGGGAAAACAATGAGCAGTTCTTC. The encoded protein is CASSSGLAGERENNEQFF.

The chain uses TRBV18 and TRBJ1-6, with 9 bases that match TRBD1. V shed 2 bases, J shed 7 bases, and the junction held 0 bases outside the gene matches. The length of the CDR3 is 14 residues. Germline V CDR1 and CDR2: KGHSH, LQKENI. CDR3 protein: CASSPDRGNSPLHF. CDR3 DNA: TGTGCCAGCTCACCAGACAGGGGGAATTCACCCCTCCACTTT.

A single count supports this clone. At one of its ends the junction is not consistent with the germline gene, which may arise from a read error. The chain has TRBV7-9 and TRBJ1-2; 9 bases match TRBD1. The CDR3 has 16 residues. Germline CDR1 SEHNR, CDR2 FQNEAQ (reference sequence). The CDR3 region is CASSLGQGQNSGGYTF. CDR3 bases: TGTGCCAGCAGTTTAGGACAGGGGCAAAACTCCGGAGGCTACACCTTC. Filled out from reference TRBV7-9 and TRBJ1-2, the complete variable domain reads DTGVSQNPRHKITKRGQNVTFRCDPISEHNRLYWYRQTLGQGPEFLTYFQNEAQLEKSRLLSDRFSAERPKGSFSTLEIQRTEQGDSAMYLCASSLGQGQNSGGYTFGSGTRLTVV.

This sequence joins TRBV19 and TRBJ1-2, with TRBD1 as a possible D gene (5 bases). CDR1 is LNHDA, CDR2 SQIVND, per germline (reference sequence). Between the trimmed V and J ends, which lost 5 bases and 2 bases, there was a span of 12 bases. The CDR3 runs to 14 residues. CDR3 sequence reads: CASSLPGRNYGYTF. In nucleotides, the CDR3 is TGTGCCAGTAGTTTACCAGGGCGGAACTATGGCTACACCTTC.

V and J are TRBV5-4 and TRBJ2-5, with D maybe TRBD2 (6 bases). Germline V gene lookup returns CDR1 SGHNT and CDR2 YYREEE (reference sequence). V was pared by 4 bases and J by 5 bases, with 21 bases between. CDR3 length: 16 amino acids. CDR3 DNA: TGTGCCAGCAGCGCCCCGGGGGAAGGCCCGGGGGAGACCCAGTACTTC. It encodes CASSAPGEGPGETQYF.

This clone has just one count. The chain joins TRBV10-3 to TRBJ2-2; 9 nucleotides align to TRBD2. Germline V gives CDR1 ENHRY, CDR2 SYGVKD. This CDR3 has 16 amino acids. The V and J ends lost 6 bases and 5 bases, in that order; junction bases with no gene match: 10. Here the CDR3 DNA reads TGTGCCATCAGACTCATAGCGGGAGTCGGGACCGGGGAGCTGTTTTTT. It codes for CAIRLIAGVGTGELFF.

The V call is TRBV25-1, the J call TRBJ2-5, with 9 bases matching TRBD1. Germline values: CDR1 MGHDK, CDR2 SYGVNS. With 4 bases clipped from V and 5 bases from J, the junction kept 8 bases outside the gene matches. This CDR3 region has 15 residues. DNA of the CDR3: TGTGCCAGCAGTGCGCCCGGGACAGGGAGTGAGACCCAGTACTTC. It encodes CASSAPGTGSETQYF.

Relative to its sample, this clone is medium-sized. This sequence joins TRBV19 and TRBJ1-2; TRBD1 agrees at 7 bases. The CDR3 runs 14 residues. The germline gives CDR1 LNHDA, CDR2 SQIVND (reference sequence). J was trimmed by 0 bases and V by 9 bases; bases with no gene match: 7. The CDR3 reads CASKDRAANYGYTF. The CDR3, as DNA: TGTGCCAGCAAAGACAGGGCCGCTAACTATGGCTACACCTTC.

V and J are TRBV29-1 and TRBJ1-1, with D perhaps TRBD1 (6 bases). Trimming cost V 7 bases and J 4 bases, with 16 bases left between them. The CDR3 length is 13 residues. Germline V gene lookup returns CDR1 SQVTM and CDR2 ANQGSEA. The CDR3 bases are TGCAGCGGTGGACAGCCATATCGCACTGAAGCTTTCTTT. Translation gives CSGGQPYRTEAFF.

This sequence joins TRBV9 and TRBJ2-1, with 8 bases aligning to TRBD2. The V gene's germline CDR1 is SGDLS and CDR2 YYNGEE. Trimming removed 0 bases from V and 10 bases from J; junction bases left unmatched: 9. The CDR3 spans 15 residues. The DNA for the CDR3 is TGTGCCAGCAGCGTAGATAGCGGGGTAAGAGGGGAGCAGTTCTTC. Translation: CASSVDSGVRGEQFF.

This rearrangement joins TRBV15 to TRBJ2-2; no definite D call. Deletions cut 8 bases from V and 1 base from J, with 14 bases between. There are 15 residues in the CDR3. Looked up from germline, CDR1 is LNHNV and CDR2 is YYDKDF (reference sequence). The CDR3 coding sequence is TGTGCCACCCAAACGGCGAGGAGGAACACCGGGGAGCTGTTTTTT. Protein sequence: CATQTARRNTGELFF.

The rearrangement links TRBV6-4 to TRBJ2-1; D uncertain. The CDR3 has 12 amino acids. Looked up from germline, CDR1 is MRHNA and CDR2 is SNTAGT. V lost 2 bases and J lost 6, with 5 bases in between. CDR3 DNA sequence: TGTGCCAGCAGTGACAACTTCAATGAGCAGTTCTTC. Amino acid sequence: CASSDNFNEQFF.

The V gene is TRBV30, the J gene TRBJ1-2; D perhaps matches TRBD1 (5 bases). The CDR3 sequence is 14 residues long. Germline loops: CDR1 GTSNPN, CDR2 SVGIG (reference sequence). V lost 2 bases, J lost 4 bases, and 14 bases lay in between. CDR3 in amino acids: CAWSSGLGAYGYTF. The CDR3 nucleotides are TGTGCCTGGAGTTCAGGGCTTGGGGCCTATGGCTACACCTTC.

The chain joins TRBV5-4 to TRBJ2-1, with D possibly being TRBD2 (6 bases). V was shortened by 0 bases and J by 9 bases, with 28 bases between the two germline ends. The CDR3 covers 19 residues. From germline, CDR1 is SGHNT and CDR2 YYREEE (reference sequence). The CDR3 loop reads CASSLVNFTTGAVFSEQFF. CDR3 bases: TGTGCCAGCAGCTTGGTGAATTTCACCACGGGAGCGGTATTTAGTGAGCAGTTCTTC.

The chain uses TRBV2 and TRBJ2-7, with D possibly being TRBD2 (6 bases). CDR3 size: 15 residues. The V and J ends lost 6 bases and 0 bases respectively, with 15 bases between them. Per germline, CDR1 SNHLY and CDR2 FYNNEI. The CDR3 reads CASSAGRSNSYEQYF. In DNA, the CDR3 is TGTGCCAGCAGCGCGGGACGGAGCAACTCCTACGAGCAGTACTTC.

This clone appeared a single time. V usage is TRBV30 and J usage is TRBJ1-3; D unclear. V lost 2 bases to trimming and J lost 4 bases, with 12 bases between them. CDR3 size: 14 residues. The germline CDR1 and CDR2 sequences are GTSNPN and SVGIG (reference sequence). The CDR3 DNA reads as TGTGCCTGGAGTCCCTGGACTGAAGGAAACACCATATATTTT. Translation: CAWSPWTEGNTIYF.

This rearrangement joins TRBV30 to TRBJ1-1; D not resolved. CDR3 length equals 12 residues. CDR1 and CDR2 (germline): GTSNPN, SVGIG (reference sequence). V was trimmed by 0 bases and J by 6 bases, leaving 8 bases between them. The CDR3, as DNA: TGTGCCTGGAGTGTAGGTGGGCCTGAAGCTTTCTTT. Translating gives CAWSVGGPEAFF.

This chain connects TRBV10-3 to TRBJ2-6, with TRBD1 as a possible D gene (6 bases). The V end lost 7 bases, the J end lost 0 bases, and 7 bases lay between the germline ends. Germline V CDR1 and CDR2: ENHRY, SYGVKD. CDR3 length: 14 amino acids. CDR3 coding DNA: TGTGCCATCACGGGACACTCTGGGGCCAACGTCCTGACTTTC. It codes for CAITGHSGANVLTF.

The CDR3 here is CASSISPYYEQYF. The CDR3 region has the DNA TGTGCCAGTAGTATATCCCCGTATTACGAGCAGTACTTC. The rearrangement links TRBV19 to TRBJ2-7; D call uncertain. This CDR3 region has 13 residues. Germline assignment: CDR1 LNHDA and CDR2 SQIVND (reference sequence). Trimming pared 2 bases from V and 4 bases from J, leaving 9 bases between.

The rearrangement uses TRBV5-5 and TRBJ1-3, with TRBD1 matching 10 bases. The CDR3 has 18 residues. With 0 bases clipped from V and 0 bases from J, the junction kept 6 bases outside the gene matches. CDR1 is SGHKS, CDR2 YYEKEE, per germline (reference sequence). The CDR3 DNA reads TGTGCCAGCAGCTTGGTGACAGGGGGCCTTCGCTCTGGAAACACCATATATTTT. It translates to CASSLVTGGLRSGNTIYF. Based on the CDR3 plus reference TRBV5-5 and TRBJ1-3, the full variable domain is DAGVTQSPTHLIKTRGQQVTLRCSPISGHKSVSWYQQVLGQGPQFIFQYYEKEERGRGNFPDRFSARQFPNYSSELNVNALLLGDSALYLCASSLVTGGLRSGNTIYFGEGSWLTVV.

This sequence joins TRBV9 and TRBJ2-1; D possibly corresponds to TRBD2 (5 bases). The CDR3 totals 15 residues. The V end was cut by 0 bases, the J end by 4 bases, with 11 bases between. The germline CDR1 and CDR2 sequences are SGDLS and YYNGEE. The CDR3 sequence: CASSVEETMYNEQFF. In DNA form, the CDR3 reads TGTGCCAGCAGCGTAGAGGAGACTATGTACAATGAGCAGTTCTTC.

This chain links TRBV19 with TRBJ1-1; 9 nucleotides match TRBD1. J gave up 2 bases and V 5 bases, and 9 bases lay outside the gene matches. The CDR3 is 16 amino acids. Per germline, CDR1 LNHDA and CDR2 SQIVND (reference sequence). As DNA, the CDR3 is TGTGCCAGTAGTCCCCGGACAGGGGATCTCAACACTGAAGCTTTCTTT. It translates to CASSPRTGDLNTEAFF.

V and J are TRBV4-1 and TRBJ1-2; D remains ambiguous. Germline assignment: CDR1 MGHRA and CDR2 YSYEKL. CDR3 length: 15 amino acids. Deletions cut 0 bases from V and 0 bases from J, with 8 bases between. The CDR3 loop reads CASSQEPGSNYGYTF. DNA for the CDR3: TGCGCCAGCAGCCAAGAACCCGGTTCTAACTATGGCTACACCTTC.

There are a few counts of this clone. The chain employs TRBV7-8 and TRBJ2-7, with TRBD1 matching 8 bases. The CDR3 sequence is 14 residues long. CDR1 and CDR2 (germline): SGHVS, FQNEAQ. J was trimmed by 3 bases and V by 2 bases; bases with no gene match: 3. The CDR3 DNA reads TGTGCCAGCAGCTTACGACAGGGGATCTACGAGCAGTACTTC. It encodes CASSLRQGIYEQYF.

J is TRBJ1-1 and V is TRBV5-1; D is possibly TRBD1 (5 bases). Trimming cost V 0 bases and J 4 bases, with 10 bases left between them. The CDR3 spans 14 residues. From germline, CDR1 is SGHRS and CDR2 YFSETQ. The CDR3 reads CASSLETVGTEAFF. In DNA form, the CDR3 reads TGCGCCAGCAGCTTGGAGACAGTTGGCACTGAAGCTTTCTTT.

The CDR3 here is CASSLHYRTGDTEAFF. For the CDR3, the DNA is TGTGCCAGCAGTTTGCATTATCGGACAGGGGACACTGAAGCTTTCTTT. This chain connects TRBV28 to TRBJ1-1, with 9 nucleotides matching TRBD1. The germline V gene has CDR1 MDHEN and CDR2 SYDVKM. This CDR3 is 16 amino acids long. Unmatched junction bases numbered 8, after V lost 3 bases and J lost 3 bases.